These T cell receptor beta chains were read from a single sample in a study of T cells after yellow fever vaccination. Using its own MiXCR run on the 5' RACE reads, TCRdb lists one record per CDR3 protein. The sample shows about 330,000 distinct CDR3 sequences, 4.1% of them seen only once. The sequences come from PBMCs, collected 5 days after the yellow fever booster vaccination. The source is a man younger than 30 who received the YFV17D yellow fever vaccine. The CDR3 runs from the conserved cysteine through the conserved F or W. A D gene is named only where the DNA matches it firmly. Rows give clone size only sometimes, using once, few, many, or a class for an expanded clone.

j_gene	d_gene	abundance	v_gene	CDR3aa	CDR3nt
TRBJ1-2	-	-	TRBV7-9	CASSPSKANYGYTF	TGTGCCAGCAGCCCCTCGAAGGCTAACTATGGCTACACCTTC
TRBJ2-1	TRBD1	-	TRBV19	CASSSYGTDYNEQFF	TGTGCCAGTAGCTCGTACGGGACAGACTACAATGAGCAGTTCTTC
TRBJ2-2	-	many	TRBV10-3	CAISDRIPTGELFF	TGTGCCATCAGCGACAGGATACCGACCGGGGAGCTGTTTTTT
TRBJ2-7	TRBD1	-	TRBV5-8	CASSWGTGAYEQYF	TGTGCCAGCAGCTGGGGGACAGGGGCCTACGAGCAGTACTTC
TRBJ1-5	-	-	TRBV12-3/TRBV12-4	CASSFGGGGYQPQHF	TGTGCCAGCAGTTTTGGAGGGGGAGGCTATCAGCCCCAGCATTTT
TRBJ1-5	TRBD1	few	TRBV6-6	CASSRDRYNQPQHF	TGTGCCAGCAGCCGGGACAGGTACAATCAGCCCCAGCATTTT
TRBJ2-3	-	few	TRBV2	CASSEGATRDTQYF	TGTGCCAGCAGTGAGGGAGCTACCAGGGATACGCAGTATTTT
TRBJ1-2	-	-	TRBV5-1	CASSLGASGGRGYTF	TGCGCCAGCAGCTTGGGGGCCTCCGGGGGACGTGGCTACACCTTC
TRBJ2-3	-	few	TRBV29-1	CSVEHEGGTTDTQYF	TGCAGCGTGGAGCATGAGGGCGGAACCACAGATACGCAGTATTTT
TRBJ2-3	TRBD2	-	TRBV12-3/TRBV12-4	CASSFQRGSTDTQYF	TGTGCCAGCAGTTTTCAGCGGGGCAGCACAGATACGCAGTATTTT
TRBJ2-2	-	many	TRBV5-1	CASSQRSNTGELFF	TGCGCCAGCAGTCAGCGTTCCAACACCGGGGAGCTGTTTTTT
TRBJ2-2	-	many	TRBV7-9	CASSFRGSDTGELFF	TGTGCCAGCAGCTTTCGGGGCTCGGACACCGGGGAGCTGTTTTTT
TRBJ2-7	-	-	TRBV5-1	CASSLAAGGGVVEQYF	TGCGCCAGCAGCCTAGCCGCTGGGGGAGGTGTAGTCGAGCAGTACTTC
TRBJ1-5	TRBD1	-	TRBV4-1	CASSQERTGHGEPQHF	TGCGCCAGCAGCCAAGAGCGGACAGGACACGGTGAGCCCCAGCATTTT
TRBJ2-7	-	few	TRBV4-3	CASSQEEGRGYEQYF	TGCGCCAGCAGCCAAGAAGAAGGACGGGGCTACGAGCAGTACTTC
TRBJ2-1	TRBD2	many	TRBV5-1	CATRLAGSSYNEQFF	TGCGCCACAAGACTAGCGGGGAGCTCCTACAATGAGCAGTTCTTC
TRBJ1-1	-	-	TRBV7-2	CASSNYGGITEAFF	TGTGCCAGCAGCAATTACGGGGGAATCACTGAAGCTTTCTTT
TRBJ1-2	-	many	TRBV2	CASLIRRERSYTF	TGTGCCAGCCTCATAAGGCGGGAGCGCAGCTACACCTTC
TRBJ1-5	-	few	TRBV19	CASSIVPGWQPQHF	TGTGCCAGTAGTATAGTCCCAGGGTGGCAGCCCCAGCATTTT
TRBJ2-7	-	many	TRBV30	CAWTTAYEQYF	TGTGCCTGGACTACGGCCTACGAGCAGTACTTC
TRBJ1-2	-	few	TRBV5-1	CASRLRLQGVNFRGYTF	TGCGCCAGCAGACTCCGGTTACAGGGCGTCAATTTCCGTGGCTACACCTTC
TRBJ2-2	-	few	TRBV7-9	CASSRDGTGELFF	TGTGCCAGCAGCCGGGACGGCACCGGGGAGCTGTTTTTT
TRBJ1-5	-	-	TRBV20-1	CSASLGWVGNQPQHF	TGCAGTGCTAGTCTGGGGTGGGTGGGCAATCAGCCCCAGCATTTT
TRBJ1-1	TRBD1	few	TRBV7-2	CASSRPGGAATEAFF	TGTGCCAGCAGCAGACCAGGGGGCGCGGCCACTGAAGCTTTCTTT
TRBJ2-7	TRBD1	few	TRBV7-6	CASSRTGGSSYEQYF	TGTGCCAGCAGCCGGACAGGGGGCTCTTCCTACGAGCAGTACTTC
TRBJ2-3	-	many	TRBV5-4	CASSLAVLSTDTQYF	TGTGCCAGCAGCTTGGCAGTCCTAAGCACAGATACGCAGTATTTT
TRBJ2-1	TRBD2	-	TRBV4-1	CASSQAGAYNEQFF	TGCGCCAGCAGCCAGGCGGGAGCCTACAATGAGCAGTTCTTC
TRBJ1-1	-	many	TRBV6-5	CASSRTQVNTEAFF	TGTGCCAGCAGTCGGACACAGGTAAACACTGAAGCTTTCTTT
TRBJ2-3	TRBD2	few	TRBV15	CATSRESSGERTQYF	TGTGCCACCAGCAGAGAATCTAGCGGGGAGCGCACGCAGTATTTT
TRBJ2-7	TRBD1	few	TRBV12-3/TRBV12-4	CASSRSGWAGGSSYEQYF	TGTGCCAGCAGCCGTAGTGGCTGGGCAGGGGGAAGCTCCTACGAGCAGTACTTC
TRBJ2-2	-	few	TRBV5-1	CASSLGAGGELFF	TGCGCCAGCAGCTTGGGAGCCGGCGGGGAGCTGTTTTTT
TRBJ1-3	-	few	TRBV20-1	CSALGVGNTIYF	TGCAGTGCTTTGGGGGTGGGAAACACCATATATTTT
TRBJ1-6	TRBD1	many	TRBV12-3/TRBV12-4	CASSLPTGRNSPLHF	TGTGCCAGCAGTCTACCGACAGGGCGTAATTCACCCCTCCACTTT
TRBJ2-1	TRBD1	-	TRBV6-5	CASSPYRGNNEQFF	TGTGCCAGCAGCCCATACAGGGGTAACAATGAGCAGTTCTTC
TRBJ2-3	TRBD2	many	TRBV7-2	CASSWTSGGTDTQYF	TGTGCCAGCAGCTGGACTAGCGGGGGTACAGATACGCAGTATTTT
TRBJ2-1	-	few	TRBV6-6	CASSSNRFYNEQFF	TGTGCCAGCAGTTCAAACAGGTTCTACAATGAGCAGTTCTTC
TRBJ2-7	TRBD1	many	TRBV7-2	CASSRRQGGHEQYF	TGTGCCAGCAGCCGTCGACAGGGTGGCCACGAGCAGTACTTC
TRBJ2-2	-	many	TRBV24-1	CATSDLGSLSNTGELFF	TGTGCCACCAGTGACCTTGGGTCTTTATCGAACACCGGGGAGCTGTTTTTT
TRBJ2-1	-	few	TRBV6-5	CASSLSSSADEQFF	TGTGCCAGCAGTTTGAGTTCGTCCGCCGATGAGCAGTTCTTC
TRBJ1-1	TRBD1	few	TRBV7-9	CASSPTTGRMNTEAFF	TGTGCCAGCAGCCCAACGACAGGGAGAATGAACACTGAAGCTTTCTTT
TRBJ2-2	-	few	TRBV11-3	CASSLRGLTSGELFF	TGTGCCAGCAGCTTACGGGGGCTGACCTCCGGGGAGCTGTTTTTT
TRBJ2-1	-	few	TRBV7-3	CASSLTGRDNEQFF	TGTGCCAGCAGCTTAACGGGCAGGGACAATGAGCAGTTCTTC
TRBJ1-1	-	-	TRBV4-3	CASSQGMGTEAFF	TGCGCCAGCAGCCAAGGTATGGGGACTGAAGCTTTCTTT
TRBJ2-3	TRBD1	few	TRBV7-9	CASRSGTGSTDTQYF	TGTGCCAGCAGATCCGGGACAGGGTCGACAGATACGCAGTATTTT
TRBJ2-5	-	many	TRBV4-2	CASSQPTDQETQYF	TGTGCCAGCAGCCAACCCACGGACCAAGAGACCCAGTACTTC
TRBJ2-6	TRBD1	few	TRBV6-2/TRBV6-3	CATNQGVGANVLTF	TGTGCCACAAACCAGGGGGTTGGGGCCAACGTCCTGACTTTC
TRBJ2-7	TRBD2	-	TRBV12-3/TRBV12-4	CASTPGLAGGYEQYF	TGTGCCAGCACCCCGGGACTAGCGGGGGGTTACGAGCAGTACTTC
TRBJ2-1	-	few	TRBV5-4	CASSFQGGPEQFF	TGTGCCAGCAGCTTTCAGGGGGGGCCTGAGCAGTTCTTC
TRBJ2-5	TRBD2	few	TRBV2	CASRRLAGGAETQYF	TGTGCCAGCAGAAGACTAGCGGGGGGAGCAGAGACCCAGTACTTC